The 29 T cell receptor beta chains given below trace back to one sample, sequenced in a study of naive and memory T cell subsets. Two oligonucleotides, mixed equimolar, formed the beta constant-region primer covering TRBC1 and TRBC2. TCRdb ran MiXCR on the UMI-ligation and nested PCR reads and lists one entry per CDR3 protein. The table has tens of thousands of distinct CDR3 sequences, 13% seen once. Sample: central memory CD4+ T cells from blood. These receptors were taken from a human donor in good health.

The table lists this clonotype with a few counts. The DNA for the CDR3 is TGTGCCAGCAGTTCTAGGGGGCGCGTAGATGAGCAGTTCTTC. Translated: CASSSRGRVDEQFF. The chain couples TRBV6-6 to TRBJ2-1, with 7 bases aligning to TRBD1. CDR3 length: 14 residues. Per germline, CDR1 MNHNY and CDR2 SVGAGI (reference sequence). Trimming removed 4 bases from V and 8 bases from J; junction bases left unmatched: 8.

The chain couples TRBV20-1 to TRBJ2-2, with 7 bases fitting TRBD1. V dropped 5 bases and J dropped 4; count of bases not matched to a gene: 4. This CDR3 spans 13 amino acids. The V gene's germline CDR1 is DFQATT and CDR2 SNEGSKA (reference sequence). The CDR3 protein is CSASTGTTGELFF. CDR3 nucleotides: TGCAGTGCTTCGACAGGGACCACCGGGGAGCTGTTTTTT.

This clonotype occurred a few times. This sequence joins TRBV4-1 and TRBJ1-4, with D perhaps TRBD1 (6 bases). Germline values: CDR1 MGHRA, CDR2 YSYEKL. V was cut by 3 bases and J by 4 bases, with 18 bases left in between. CDR3 length: 17 residues. The CDR3 region has the DNA TGCGCCAGCAGCCAGGGTACATCGGACAGACTTAATGAAAAACTGTTTTTT. Its protein is CASSQGTSDRLNEKLFF.

This clonotype occurred a few times. The chain uses TRBV20-1 and TRBJ2-3; D is unclear. Per germline, CDR1 DFQATT and CDR2 SNEGSKA (reference sequence). V was cut by 3 bases and J by 2 bases, with 9 bases left in between. This CDR3 contains 13 residues. CDR3 bases: TGCAGTGCTAGTAGGTGGGCCACAGATACGCAGTATTTT. Encoded protein: CSASRWATDTQYF.

This chain uses TRBV20-1 with TRBJ2-3; 9 bases agree with TRBD2. The CDR3 spans 14 residues. Germline V gives CDR1 DFQATT, CDR2 SNEGSKA (reference sequence). The ends lost 3 bases at V and 6 bases at J; junction bases unmatched: 7. The CDR3 DNA is TGCAGTGCTAGGGGACTAGCCGGGGCGGATACGCAGTATTTT. It specifies CSARGLAGADTQYF.

The chain employs TRBV6-6 and TRBJ2-7, with D possibly TRBD2 on 6 matching bases. The V end was cut by 2 bases, the J end by 2 bases, with 13 bases between. The germline V gene encodes CDR1 MNHNY and CDR2 SVGAGI (reference sequence). The CDR3 consists of 15 residues. The CDR3 coding sequence is TGTGCCAGCAGTTACCGCGGCATAGCGGCCTACGAGCAGTACTTC. It is translated as CASSYRGIAAYEQYF.

This clonotype was counted at least ten times. The gene calls are TRBV20-1 and TRBJ2-1; 8 bases line up with TRBD2. V gave up 4 bases and J gave up 9 bases; unmatched junction bases: 14. The CDR3 loop spans 15 amino acids. Germline-derived CDR1 and CDR2 are DFQATT and SNEGSKA (reference sequence). In DNA, the CDR3 is TGCAGTGCTATCCCCCCTGACGGGAGGGCCCTTGAGCAGTTCTTC. The encoded protein is CSAIPPDGRALEQFF.

There are many counts of this clonotype. This rearrangement joins TRBV2 to TRBJ2-7, with TRBD1 identical over 8 bases. Per the germline V gene, CDR1 is SNHLY and CDR2 is FYNNEI. J lost 3 bases, V lost 6 bases, and 4 bases had no gene match. The CDR3 contains 13 residues. The CDR3 DNA follows: TGTGCCAGCAGAGGACAGGGAGTCTACGAGCAGTACTTC. This codes for CASRGQGVYEQYF.

This clonotype was seen only a few times. The chain carries TRBV3-1 and TRBJ2-7, with TRBD2 as a possible D gene (5 bases). Per germline, CDR1 LGHDT and CDR2 YNNKEL (reference sequence). CDR3 length equals 14 residues. V was trimmed by 4 bases and J by 3 bases, leaving 13 bases between them. As DNA, the CDR3 is TGTGCCAGCAGCCCCGGAGGCCTAAGCTACGAGCAGTACTTC. Translation gives CASSPGGLSYEQYF.

This clonotype was picked up a small number of times. V is TRBV6-2 or TRBV6-3 and J is TRBJ2-6, with TRBD2 as a possible D gene (6 bases). This CDR3 is built from 16 residues. Germline assignment: CDR1 MNHEY and CDR2 SVGEGT. Trimming removed 6 bases at V and 4 bases at J, with 16 bases between. The CDR3 DNA reads as TGTGCCAGCAGGGGCGGAGGGACTGGCGGGGCCAACGTCCTGACTTTC. The encoded protein is CASRGGGTGGANVLTF.

This chain links TRBV10-3 with TRBJ2-1; 8 bases match TRBD2. Trimming cost V 10 bases and J 6 bases; bases outside gene matches: 11. CDR3 length: 14 amino acids. Germline V CDR1 and CDR2: ENHRY, SYGVKD. The CDR3 loop is CATKLAEGLNEQFF. The CDR3 bases are TGTGCCACCAAACTAGCGGAGGGCCTCAATGAGCAGTTCTTC.

This clonotype was observed a handful of times. V usage is TRBV5-1 and J usage is TRBJ2-3, with TRBD1 matching 8 bases. Germline V gene data show CDR1 as SGHRS and CDR2 as YFSETQ. The junction had 10 bases not matched to a gene; V was cut back by 2 bases and J by 5 bases. This CDR3 is 16 amino acids long. Written as DNA, the CDR3 is TGCGCCAGCAGCTTAAACCCAGGGGGCGGAGGAGATACGCAGTATTTT. Residues: CASSLNPGGGGDTQYF.

In its sample, this clonotype was seen many times. V gene TRBV28 combines with J gene TRBJ2-1; D is ambiguous. The CDR3 consists of 13 residues. Germline V CDR1 and CDR2: MDHEN, SYDVKM. Trimming stripped 3 bases from V and 10 bases from J, with 13 bases between. In DNA, the CDR3 is TGTGCCAGCAGTTTCCACGGGTACCCGGAGCAGTTCTTC. As protein: CASSFHGYPEQFF.

The DNA of the CDR3 is TGCAGCGTTGGGACAGGGTACACGGATGAAAAACTGTTTTTT. The encoded protein is CSVGTGYTDEKLFF. The chain uses TRBV29-1 and TRBJ1-4; TRBD1 aligns across 8 bases. The length of the CDR3 is 14 residues. The J segment lost 6 bases and the V segment lost 4 bases, leaving 7 bases of the junction unmatched. Germline V CDR1 and CDR2: SQVTM, ANQGSEA.

There are many counts of this clonotype. J is TRBJ2-7 and V is TRBV4-1; 10 bases match TRBD1. Germline loops: CDR1 MGHRA, CDR2 YSYEKL. The V and J ends lost 1 base and 3 bases, in that order; junction bases with no gene match: 6. The CDR3 loop spans 16 amino acids. CDR3 sequence (DNA): TGCGCCAGCAGCCAAGCCTACGGACAGGGGGTCTACGAGCAGTACTTC. Protein: CASSQAYGQGVYEQYF.

The gene calls are TRBV7-3 and TRBJ2-5; TRBD2 aligns across 7 bases. With 1 base clipped from V and 6 bases from J, the junction kept 8 bases outside the gene matches. The germline CDR1 and CDR2 sequences are SGHTA and FQGTGA. This CDR3 has 15 residues. The CDR3 nucleotides are TGTGCCAGCAGCTTAAGGCGGGAGACGGGACAGACCCAGTACTTC. As protein: CASSLRRETGQTQYF.

The chain is built from TRBV20-1 and TRBJ1-5; D remains unclear. CDR1 DFQATT and CDR2 SNEGSKA come from the germline V gene (reference sequence). Trimming stripped 4 bases from V and 0 bases from J, with 16 bases between. The CDR3 contains 16 residues. Here the CDR3 DNA reads TGCAGTGCTAAAGATGCTGTTACGTATAGCAATCAGCCCCAGCATTTT. Protein product: CSAKDAVTYSNQPQHF.

The chain is built from TRBV25-1 and TRBJ2-3; the D is unclear. This CDR3 contains 14 residues. From germline, CDR1 is MGHDK and CDR2 SYGVNS. V dropped 0 bases and J dropped 6 bases, with 10 bases sitting between them. The CDR3 here is CASSEYAGIDTQYF. The DNA of the CDR3 is TGTGCCAGCAGTGAATATGCTGGAATTGATACGCAGTATTTT.

This clonotype was seen a handful of times. V gene TRBV7-3 combines with J gene TRBJ1-5; unclear D gene. The length of the CDR3 is 15 residues. Trimming removed 0 bases from V and 3 bases from J, with 9 bases in between. Germline loops: CDR1 SGHTA, CDR2 FQGTGA. The CDR3 DNA is TGTGCCAGCAGCTTAACCACGGGGTCCAATCAGCCCCAGCATTTT. Protein sequence: CASSLTTGSNQPQHF.

This clonotype was found many times. The chain recombines TRBV5-6 with TRBJ1-2, with D unclear. This CDR3 has 11 amino acids. Germline V lookup: CDR1 SGHDT, CDR2 YYEEEE. Trimming shortened V by 2 bases and J by 3 bases, and 2 bases separated the two germline ends. The DNA of the CDR3 is TGTGCCAGCAGCTTCGACTATGGCTACACCTTC. Translated, it gives CASSFDYGYTF.

The chain combines TRBV12-3 or TRBV12-4 with TRBJ1-5; D perhaps matches TRBD1 (6 bases). The CDR3 covers 13 residues. V was pared by 5 bases and J by 9 bases, with 14 bases between. The CDR3 nucleotides are TGTGCCAGCAGTATCAGTGGACAGCGGCCCCAGCATTTT. Its translation: CASSISGQRPQHF.

This clonotype was observed many times. The rearrangement links TRBV28 to TRBJ2-1; 8 nucleotides match TRBD1. The CDR3 spans 12 residues. After removal of 9 bases from V and 7 bases from J, the junction contained 5 bases not matched to a gene. Germline CDR1 reads MDHEN; CDR2 reads SYDVKM. The chain's CDR3 is CASKTGVNEQFF. The CDR3 DNA reads as TGTGCCAGTAAGACAGGGGTGAATGAGCAGTTCTTC.

In its sample, this clonotype was seen a few times. The CDR3 DNA sequence: TGTGCCAGCATTCGGACTAGCGGGTACAATGAGCAGTTCTTC. It yields the protein CASIRTSGYNEQFF. The chain employs TRBV2 and TRBJ2-1; 11 nucleotides agree with TRBD2. The CDR3 spans 14 residues. Trimming cost V 7 bases and J 4 bases; bases outside gene matches: 3. Germline-derived CDR1 and CDR2 are SNHLY and FYNNEI.

This clonotype was observed a few times. The rearrangement uses TRBV3-1 and TRBJ1-5; D unresolved. This CDR3 comprises 13 residues. Trimming took 3 bases from V and 4 from J, leaving 7 bases between them. CDR1 is LGHDT and CDR2 is YNNKEL in the germline V gene (reference sequence). CDR3 in amino acids: CASSHGSNQPQHF. The DNA of the CDR3 is TGTGCCAGCAGCCACGGCAGTAATCAGCCCCAGCATTTT. Combining the CDR3 with reference TRBV3-1 and TRBJ1-5 gives the whole variable domain DTAVSQTPKYLVTQMGNDKSIKCEQNLGHDTMYWYKQDSKKFLKIMFSYNNKELIINETVPNRFSPKSPDKAHLNLHINSLELGDSAVYFCASSHGSNQPQHFGDGTRLSIL.

This clonotype was observed many times. The V and J genes are TRBV7-3 and TRBJ2-7, with 7 bases that match TRBD1. CDR1 is SGHTA, CDR2 FQGTGA, per germline. V dropped 5 bases and J dropped 6; count of bases not matched to a gene: 10. This CDR3 region has 14 residues. As DNA, the CDR3 is TGTGCCAGCAGCCCTGACAGGGCCTCAGCCGAGCAGTACTTC. Translating gives CASSPDRASAEQYF.

This clonotype was picked up many times. The J gene is TRBJ2-2, the V gene TRBV6-5; D ambiguous. The CDR3 has 16 amino acids. Trimming took 5 bases from V and 4 from J, leaving 17 bases between them. Germline values: CDR1 MNHEY, CDR2 SVGAGI. The CDR3 is CASSLHLQVSTGELFF. In DNA form, the CDR3 reads TGTGCCAGCAGTCTCCACCTCCAGGTCAGCACCGGGGAGCTGTTTTTT.

This chain connects TRBV10-3 to TRBJ2-3; TRBD2 matches 13 bases. This CDR3 comprises 18 residues. The V and J ends lost 4 bases and 1 base, in that order; junction bases with no gene match: 8. Looked up from germline, CDR1 is ENHRY and CDR2 is SYGVKD. CDR3 sequence reads: CAISGGKLAGGRTDTQYF. DNA of the CDR3: TGTGCCATCAGTGGCGGCAAACTAGCGGGAGGGCGCACAGATACGCAGTATTTT.

The chain employs TRBV2 and TRBJ2-2; perhaps TRBD2 as D (6 bases). The CDR3 extends over 15 amino acids. Trimming pared 1 base from V and 4 bases from J, leaving 10 bases between. Looked up from germline, CDR1 is SNHLY and CDR2 is FYNNEI. CDR3 in amino acids: CASSEGLASTGELFF. CDR3 nucleotides: TGTGCCAGCAGTGAAGGGCTAGCGAGCACCGGGGAGCTGTTTTTT.

This clonotype came up many times. The chain uses TRBV18 and TRBJ2-1; 7 bases align to TRBD1. Germline loops: CDR1 KGHSH, CDR2 LQKENI. With 3 bases clipped from V and 8 bases from J, the junction kept 10 bases outside the gene matches. CDR3 length: 15 amino acids. The CDR3 bases are TGTGCCAGCTCACCGGACAGAAACAGGGGCGATGAGCAGTTCTTC. Protein sequence: CASSPDRNRGDEQFF. The entire variable domain, with the rest obtained from reference TRBV18 and TRBJ2-1, is as follows: NAGVMQNPRHLVRRRGQEARLRCSPMKGHSHVYWYRQLPEEGLKFMVYLQKENIIDESGMPKERFSAEFPKEGPSILRIQQVVRGDSAAYFCASSPDRNRGDEQFFGPGTRLTVL.